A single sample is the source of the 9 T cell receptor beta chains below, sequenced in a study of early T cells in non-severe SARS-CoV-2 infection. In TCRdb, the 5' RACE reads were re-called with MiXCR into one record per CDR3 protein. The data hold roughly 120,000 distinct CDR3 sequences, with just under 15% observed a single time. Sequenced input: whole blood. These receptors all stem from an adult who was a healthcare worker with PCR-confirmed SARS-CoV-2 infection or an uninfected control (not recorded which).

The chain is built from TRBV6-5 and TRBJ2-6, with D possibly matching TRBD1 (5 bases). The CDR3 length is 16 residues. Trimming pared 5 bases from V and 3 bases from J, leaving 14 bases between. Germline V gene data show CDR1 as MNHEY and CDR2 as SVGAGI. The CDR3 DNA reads TGTGCCAGCAGTGCGCAGGGTTCAGGTGGGGCCAACGTCCTGACTTTC. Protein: CASSAQGSGGANVLTF.

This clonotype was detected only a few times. CDR3 DNA sequence: TGCAGTGCTAGTGACAGGGGGCGGAATGAGCAGTTCTTC. This gives the protein CSASDRGRNEQFF. The gene calls are TRBV20-1 and TRBJ2-1, with 10 positions matching TRBD1. Germline V CDR1 and CDR2: DFQATT, SNEGSKA (reference sequence). Unmatched junction bases numbered 3, after V lost 3 bases and J lost 7 bases. The CDR3 sequence is 13 residues long.

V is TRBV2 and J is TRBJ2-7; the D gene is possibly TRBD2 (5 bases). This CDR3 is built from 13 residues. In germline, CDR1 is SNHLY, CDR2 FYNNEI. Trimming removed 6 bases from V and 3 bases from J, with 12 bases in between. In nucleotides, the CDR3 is TGTGCCAGCAGGAGACGGACTCTCTACGAGCAGTACTTC. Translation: CASRRRTLYEQYF.

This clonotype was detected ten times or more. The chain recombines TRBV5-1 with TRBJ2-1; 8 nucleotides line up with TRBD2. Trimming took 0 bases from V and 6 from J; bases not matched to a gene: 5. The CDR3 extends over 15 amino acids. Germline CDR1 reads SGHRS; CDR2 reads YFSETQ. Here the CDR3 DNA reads TGCGCCAGCAGCTTGGTTAGCGGGGACCTCAATGAGCAGTTCTTC. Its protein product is CASSLVSGDLNEQFF.

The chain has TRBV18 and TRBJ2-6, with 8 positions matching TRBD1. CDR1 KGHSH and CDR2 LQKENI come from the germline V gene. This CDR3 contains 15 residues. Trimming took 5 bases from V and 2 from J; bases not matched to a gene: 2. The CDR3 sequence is CASSTGGPGANVLTF. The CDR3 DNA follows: TGTGCCAGCTCAACAGGGGGGCCTGGGGCCAACGTCCTGACTTTC. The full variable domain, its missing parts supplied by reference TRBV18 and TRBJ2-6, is NAGVMQNPRHLVRRRGQEARLRCSPMKGHSHVYWYRQLPEEGLKFMVYLQKENIIDESGMPKERFSAEFPKEGPSILRIQQVVRGDSAAYFCASSTGGPGANVLTFGAGSRLTVL.

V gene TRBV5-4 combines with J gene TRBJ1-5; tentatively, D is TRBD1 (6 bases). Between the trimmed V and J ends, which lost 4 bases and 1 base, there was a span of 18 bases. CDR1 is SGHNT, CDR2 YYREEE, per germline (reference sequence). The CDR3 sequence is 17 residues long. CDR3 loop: CASSHGGGLGSNQPQHF. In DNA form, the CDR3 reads TGTGCCAGCAGCCATGGAGGGGGGTTAGGGAGCAATCAGCCCCAGCATTTT.

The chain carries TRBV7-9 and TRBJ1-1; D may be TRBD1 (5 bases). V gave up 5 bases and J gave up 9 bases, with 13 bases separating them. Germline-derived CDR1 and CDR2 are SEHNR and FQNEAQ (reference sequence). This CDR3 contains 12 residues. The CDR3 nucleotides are TGTGCCAGCAGCCCCGCCGACAGCCAAGCTTTCTTT. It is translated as CASSPADSQAFF. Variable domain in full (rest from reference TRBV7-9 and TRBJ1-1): DTGVSQNPRHKITKRGQNVTFRCDPISEHNRLYWYRQTLGQGPEFLTYFQNEAQLEKSRLLSDRFSAERPKGSFSTLEIQRTEQGDSAMYLCASSPADSQAFFGQGTRLTVV.

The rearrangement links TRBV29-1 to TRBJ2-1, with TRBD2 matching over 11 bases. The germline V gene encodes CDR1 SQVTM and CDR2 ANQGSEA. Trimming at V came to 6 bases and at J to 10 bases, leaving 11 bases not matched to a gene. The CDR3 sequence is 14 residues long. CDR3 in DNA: TGCAGCGTCGGATTAGCGGGGGGGCCAGAAGAGCAGTTCTTC. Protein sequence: CSVGLAGGPEEQFF.

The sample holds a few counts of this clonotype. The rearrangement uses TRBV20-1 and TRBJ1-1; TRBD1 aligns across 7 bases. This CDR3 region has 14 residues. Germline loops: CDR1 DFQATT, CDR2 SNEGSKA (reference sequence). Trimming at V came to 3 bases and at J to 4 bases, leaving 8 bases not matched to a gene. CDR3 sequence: CSASRGGASTEAFF. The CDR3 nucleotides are TGCAGTGCTAGTCGAGGGGGCGCTAGCACTGAAGCTTTCTTT.